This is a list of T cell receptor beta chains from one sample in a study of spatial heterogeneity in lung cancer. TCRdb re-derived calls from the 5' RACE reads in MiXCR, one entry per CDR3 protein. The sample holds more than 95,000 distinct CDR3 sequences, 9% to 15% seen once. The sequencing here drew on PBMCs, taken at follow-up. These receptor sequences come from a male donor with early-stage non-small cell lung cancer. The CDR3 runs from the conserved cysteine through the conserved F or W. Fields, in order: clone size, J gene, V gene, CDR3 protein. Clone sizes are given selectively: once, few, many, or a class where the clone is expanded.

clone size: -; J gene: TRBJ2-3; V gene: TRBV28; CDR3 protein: CASSLAGGLDTQYF
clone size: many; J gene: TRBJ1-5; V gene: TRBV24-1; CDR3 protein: CATSETEGQPQHF
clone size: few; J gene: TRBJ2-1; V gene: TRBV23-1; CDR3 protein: CASSQWSDAHTMSPYNEQFF
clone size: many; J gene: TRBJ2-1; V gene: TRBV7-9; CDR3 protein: CASSSGTGGYNEQFF
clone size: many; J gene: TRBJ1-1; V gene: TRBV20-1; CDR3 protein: CSAGRYEAFF
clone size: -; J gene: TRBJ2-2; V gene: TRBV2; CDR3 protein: CASRPDRTNTGELFF
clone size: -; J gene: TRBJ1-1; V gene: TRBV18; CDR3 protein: CASSPSSGDTEAFF
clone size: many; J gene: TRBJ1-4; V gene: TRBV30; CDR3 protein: CAWSVQDGEKLFF
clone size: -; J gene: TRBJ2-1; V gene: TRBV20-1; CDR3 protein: CSARSTSGTGEQFF
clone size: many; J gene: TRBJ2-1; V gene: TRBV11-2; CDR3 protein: CASSLPSGGNEQFF
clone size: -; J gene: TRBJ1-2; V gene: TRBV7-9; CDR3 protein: CASSLEGSHGYTF
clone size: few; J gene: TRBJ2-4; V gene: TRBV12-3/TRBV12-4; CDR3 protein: CASSLRETQNIQYF
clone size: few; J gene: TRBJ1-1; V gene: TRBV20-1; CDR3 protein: CSAKTGYSEAFF
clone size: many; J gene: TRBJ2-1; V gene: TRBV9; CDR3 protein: CASSVPMGNNEQFF
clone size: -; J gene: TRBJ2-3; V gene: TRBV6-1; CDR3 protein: CSCGTSTDTQYF
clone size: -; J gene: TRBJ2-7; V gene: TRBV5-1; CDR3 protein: CASSLEPGLEQYF
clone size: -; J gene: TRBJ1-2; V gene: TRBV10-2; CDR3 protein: CASSPGQGNYGYTF
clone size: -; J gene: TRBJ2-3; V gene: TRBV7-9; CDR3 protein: CASGGTDTQYF
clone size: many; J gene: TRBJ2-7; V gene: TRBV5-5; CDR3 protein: CASSRSRRDSYEQYF
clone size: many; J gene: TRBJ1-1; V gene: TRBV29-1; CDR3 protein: CSGLPRENTEAFF
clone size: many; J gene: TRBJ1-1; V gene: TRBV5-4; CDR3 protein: CASSLGAGDTHTEAFF
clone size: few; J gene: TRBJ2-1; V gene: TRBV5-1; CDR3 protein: CASISTGTGLNEQFF
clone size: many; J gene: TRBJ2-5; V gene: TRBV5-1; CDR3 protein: CASSWGGEGYQETQYF
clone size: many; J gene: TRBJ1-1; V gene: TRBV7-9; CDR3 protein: CASSVGMNTEAFF
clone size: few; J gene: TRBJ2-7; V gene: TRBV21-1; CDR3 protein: CATRDRVYEQYF
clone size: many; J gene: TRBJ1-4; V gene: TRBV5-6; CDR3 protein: CASSTRTGGATNEKLFF
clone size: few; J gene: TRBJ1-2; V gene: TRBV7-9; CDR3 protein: CASTPGGWGPRGYTF
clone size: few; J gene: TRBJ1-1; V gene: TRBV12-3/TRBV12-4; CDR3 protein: CASSWGQPNTEAFF
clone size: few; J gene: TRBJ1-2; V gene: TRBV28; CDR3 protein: CASSLKGFYGYTF
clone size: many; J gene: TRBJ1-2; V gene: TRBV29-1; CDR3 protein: CSVGDGYGYTF
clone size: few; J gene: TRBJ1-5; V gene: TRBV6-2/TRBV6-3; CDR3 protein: CASKEGDSNQPQHF
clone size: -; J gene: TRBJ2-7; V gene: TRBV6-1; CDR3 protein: CATSVGGGEQYF
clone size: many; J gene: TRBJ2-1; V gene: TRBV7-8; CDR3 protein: CASSLSRRGEQFF
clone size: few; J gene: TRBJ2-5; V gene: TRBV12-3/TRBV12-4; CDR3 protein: CASSLGDQETQYF
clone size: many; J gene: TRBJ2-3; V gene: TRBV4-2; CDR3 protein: CASSQGPNTDTQYF
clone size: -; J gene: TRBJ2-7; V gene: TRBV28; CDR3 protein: CASTTRDSSYEQYF
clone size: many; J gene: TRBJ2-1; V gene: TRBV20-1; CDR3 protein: CSASLWDEQFF
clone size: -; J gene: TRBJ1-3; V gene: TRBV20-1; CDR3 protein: CSARVRRGQFHSGNTIYF
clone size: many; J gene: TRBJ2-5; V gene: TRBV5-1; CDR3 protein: CASSHDVRRGETQYF
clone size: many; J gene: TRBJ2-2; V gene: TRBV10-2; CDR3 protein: CASSATGHENTGELFF
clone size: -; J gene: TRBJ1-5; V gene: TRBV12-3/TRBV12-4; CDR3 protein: CASSLAIRTLDSNQPQHF
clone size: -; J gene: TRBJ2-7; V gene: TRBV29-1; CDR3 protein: CSAGQGGSGEQYF
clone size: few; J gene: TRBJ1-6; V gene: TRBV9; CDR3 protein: CASSVAGGQGVSPLHF
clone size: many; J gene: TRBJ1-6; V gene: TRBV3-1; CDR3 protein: CASSQVSSPLHF
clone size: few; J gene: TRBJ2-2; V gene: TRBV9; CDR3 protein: CASSVLQGDTGELFF
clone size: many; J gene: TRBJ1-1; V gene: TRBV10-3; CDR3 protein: CATYQGEGTEAFF
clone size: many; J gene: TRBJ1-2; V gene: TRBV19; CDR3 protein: CASSTDRGVYGYTF
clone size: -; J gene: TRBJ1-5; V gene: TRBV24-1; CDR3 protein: CATSIGQGSSQPQHF
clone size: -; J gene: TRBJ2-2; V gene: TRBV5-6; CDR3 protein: CASSRRPSGTGELFF
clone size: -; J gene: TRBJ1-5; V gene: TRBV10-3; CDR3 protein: CAISEMGDQPQHF